The 15 T cell receptor beta chains presented below share a single source sample, sequenced in a study of blood T cell repertoires in COVID-19. Clones were read by immunoSEQ multiplex PCR, and TCRdb kept only the in-frame ones, dropping some. The profile covers 130,000 or so clones, with about 85% appearing a single time and around 1.5% taken by the ten largest. Sequenced input: peripheral blood. The receptors here all came from a human donor in a cohort sampled during active COVID-19.

This clone was detected only a few times. The chain employs TRBV24-1 and TRBJ2-3, with D possibly TRBD2 on 6 matching bases. The V gene lost 2 bases and the J gene lost 0 bases, with 11 bases spanning the gap. Germline V lookup: CDR1 KGHDR, CDR2 SFDVKD. The CDR3 covers 16 residues. The CDR3: CATSDWDSASTDTQYF. The CDR3 nucleotides read TGTGCCACCAGTGATTGGGACTCCGCTAGCACAGATACGCAGTATTTT.

This chain connects TRBV4-3 to TRBJ2-6; TRBD1 is a possible D gene (6 bases). The CDR3 sequence is 16 residues long. The germline CDR1 and CDR2 sequences are LGHNA and YSLEER. V dropped 0 bases and J dropped 2 bases, with 8 bases sitting between them. CDR3 DNA sequence: TGCGCCAGCAGCCAAGAAACAGGGACTGGGGCCAACGTCCTGACTTTC. This gives the protein CASSQETGTGANVLTF.

The CDR3 loop reads CASSLGGTLNEKLFF. The CDR3 DNA reads TGTGCCAGCTCCCTGGGTGGGACTTTGAATGAAAAACTGTTTTTT. This chain uses TRBV18 with TRBJ1-4; tentatively, D is TRBD1 (5 bases). Germline V gives CDR1 KGHSH, CDR2 LQKENI. This CDR3 spans 15 amino acids. V dropped 6 bases and J dropped 5 bases, with 16 bases sitting between them.

This clone was seen a handful of times. V usage is TRBV9 and J usage is TRBJ2-4, with a possible D match to TRBD2 (5 bases). The CDR3 has 13 amino acids. V lost 4 bases and J 9 bases, leaving 14 bases between the germline ends. Germline values: CDR1 SGDLS, CDR2 YYNGEE. CDR3 DNA sequence: TGTGCCAGCAGCCCGCCCGTCGAGGGCATTCAGTACTTC. As protein: CASSPPVEGIQYF. The variable domain in full, completed from reference TRBV9 and TRBJ2-4, reads DSGVTQTPKHLITATGQRVTLRCSPRSGDLSVYWYQQSLDQGLQFLIQYYNGEERAKGNILERFSAQQFPDLHSELNLSSLELGDSALYFCASSPPVEGIQYFGAGTRLSVL.

The chain uses TRBV15 and TRBJ2-7; D gene uncertain. Trimming shortened V by 0 bases and J by 5 bases, and 8 bases separated the two germline ends. The CDR3 extends over 13 amino acids. CDR1 is LNHNV, CDR2 YYDKDF, per germline (reference sequence). Here the CDR3 reads CATSRDFFDEQYF. For the CDR3, the DNA is TGTGCCACCAGCAGAGATTTTTTCGACGAGCAGTACTTC.

The rearrangement links TRBV18 to TRBJ1-5; TRBD1 matches 10 bases. This CDR3 comprises 17 residues. The junction had 10 bases not matched to a gene; V was cut back by 1 base and J by 7 bases. CDR1 and CDR2 from the germline V gene are KGHSH and LQKENI. CDR3 sequence: CASSPLPAGQGDQPQHF. The DNA for the CDR3 is TGTGCCAGCTCACCACTACCCGCCGGACAGGGGGACCAGCCCCAGCATTTT. The full variable domain, rest sourced from reference TRBV18 and TRBJ1-5, is NAGVMQNPRHLVRRRGQEARLRCSPMKGHSHVYWYRQLPEEGLKFMVYLQKENIIDESGMPKERFSAEFPKEGPSILRIQQVVRGDSAAYFCASSPLPAGQGDQPQHFGDGTRLSIL.

V gene TRBV2 combines with J gene TRBJ2-2; a possible D gene is TRBD2 (7 bases). The CDR3 length is 15 residues. Trimming cost V 7 bases and J 6 bases, with 18 bases left between them. Germline V lookup: CDR1 SNHLY, CDR2 FYNNEI. DNA for the CDR3: TGTGCCAGCAAAAGTGGTGGGGGGGCCCCCGGGGAGCTGTTTTTT. It is translated as CASKSGGGAPGELFF.

The chain links TRBV5-6 to TRBJ1-3, with 7 nucleotides matching TRBD1. V shed 4 bases, J shed 1 base, and the junction held 8 bases outside the gene matches. Germline V gives CDR1 SGHDT, CDR2 YYEEEE. The CDR3 extends over 16 amino acids. CDR3 bases: TGTGCCAGCAGCCTGTACAGGGGAAGTTCTGGAAACACCATATATTTT. This translates into CASSLYRGSSGNTIYF.

The chain combines TRBV30 with TRBJ2-2; 7 positions match TRBD2. The CDR3 covers 15 residues. In germline, CDR1 is GTSNPN, CDR2 SVGIG (reference sequence). V lost 5 bases, J lost 6 bases, and 12 bases stayed unmatched. DNA for the CDR3: TGTGCCTGGGGACGTCCGATTGGGGGGGCCGGGGAGCTGTTTTTT. Amino acid sequence: CAWGRPIGGAGELFF.

The chain has TRBV4-2 and TRBJ2-4; 10 nucleotides line up with TRBD1. The ends lost 0 bases at V and 4 bases at J; junction bases unmatched: 9. The CDR3 covers 18 residues. From germline, CDR1 is LGHNA and CDR2 YNFKEQ. The CDR3 here is CASSQDRRQDRGKNIQYF. The DNA for the CDR3 is TGTGCCAGCAGCCAAGATCGGCGCCAGGACAGGGGGAAAAACATTCAGTACTTC.

The chain couples TRBV27 to TRBJ2-1; possibly TRBD2 for D (5 bases). CDR1 and CDR2 (germline): MNHEY, SMNVEV (reference sequence). There are 14 residues in the CDR3. The V gene lost 3 bases and the J gene lost 6 bases, with 12 bases spanning the gap. The CDR3 nucleotides read TGTGCCAGCAGTTTCGGACTCCCTCTCAATGAGCAGTTCTTC. Protein: CASSFGLPLNEQFF.

The J gene is TRBJ2-1, the V gene TRBV20-1; D not resolved. The V gene lost 1 base and the J gene lost 9 bases, with 7 bases spanning the gap. This CDR3 comprises 11 residues. Per germline, CDR1 DFQATT and CDR2 SNEGSKA (reference sequence). The CDR3 region is CSARADGEQFF. The CDR3 coding sequence is TGCAGTGCTAGAGCAGATGGTGAGCAGTTCTTC.

The chain links TRBV11-2 to TRBJ1-1; the D gene is possibly TRBD1 (5 bases). Germline CDR1 SGHAT, CDR2 FQNNGV. V shed 1 base and J shed 11 bases, with 14 bases lying between them. The CDR3 extends over 13 amino acids. CDR3 in amino acids: CASSLAREASAFF. The CDR3 region has the DNA TGTGCCAGCAGCTTAGCCAGGGAGGCATCCGCTTTCTTT.

This chain joins TRBV12-5 and TRBJ2-2, with 9 bases that match TRBD2. With 6 bases clipped from V and 7 bases from J, the junction kept 3 bases outside the gene matches. The CDR3 has 13 residues. Per germline, CDR1 LGHNT and CDR2 FRNRAP. The CDR3 DNA reads TGTGCTAGTGGCCAGCGGGAGGACGGGGAGCTGTTTTTT. Protein sequence: CASGQREDGELFF.

V gene TRBV5-6 combines with J gene TRBJ2-1, with 8 bases matching TRBD1. The J segment lost 4 bases and the V segment lost 1 base, leaving 7 bases of the junction unmatched. The CDR3 covers 16 residues. Per germline, CDR1 SGHDT and CDR2 YYEEEE. The CDR3 loop reads CASSLLGQGLYNEQFF. The CDR3 DNA reads as TGTGCCAGCAGCTTGCTCGGACAGGGCCTATACAATGAGCAGTTCTTC.